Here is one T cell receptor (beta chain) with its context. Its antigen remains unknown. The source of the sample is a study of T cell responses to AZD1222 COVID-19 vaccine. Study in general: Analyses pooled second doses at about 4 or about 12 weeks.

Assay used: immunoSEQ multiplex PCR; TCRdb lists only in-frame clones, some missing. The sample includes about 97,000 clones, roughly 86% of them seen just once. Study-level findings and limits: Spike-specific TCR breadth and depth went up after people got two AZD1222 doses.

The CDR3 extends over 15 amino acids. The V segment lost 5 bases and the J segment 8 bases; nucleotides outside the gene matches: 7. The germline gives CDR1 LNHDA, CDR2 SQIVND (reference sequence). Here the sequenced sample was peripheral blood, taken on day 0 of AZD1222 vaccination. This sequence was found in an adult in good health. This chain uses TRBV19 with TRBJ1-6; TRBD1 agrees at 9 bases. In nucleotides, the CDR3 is TGTGCCAGTAGTTCGTGGGACAGGGCGTATTCACCCCTCCACTTT. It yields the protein CASSSWDRAYSPLHF.